The table lists the clone carrying this T cell receptor beta chain with a few counts. The sample is drawn from a study of T-cell reconstitution after alpha-beta-depleted transplantation in children. Preparation of the TCRbeta library used unique molecular identifiers. MiXCR was run by TCRdb on the PCR reads, yielding one entry per CDR3 protein. The table has some 550,000 distinct CDR3 sequences, 15% to 20% seen once. The sequence was obtained from a human donor who donated a stem cell graft to a child with acute lymphoblastic leukemia. The sequenced sample was PBMCs from the stem cell graft donor, obtained from the stem cell graft.

CDR3 nucleotide sequence: TGTGCCAGCAGAGTGAATAAGGTCGGTGAGCAGTTCTTC. Translation: CASRVNKVGEQFF. The chain has TRBV25-1 and TRBJ2-1, with D unclear. V shed 6 bases and J shed 9 bases, with 15 bases lying between them. The CDR3 is 13 residues long. Germline values: CDR1 MGHDK, CDR2 SYGVNS.